Listed below are T cell receptor beta chains from one sample, sequenced in a study of T-cell memory formation after mild COVID-19. Each CDR3 protein gets one entry after TCRdb re-called the 5' RACE reads with MiXCR. The sample includes roughly 110,000 distinct CDR3 sequences, approximately 15% of them seen just once. Sequenced material: PBMCs or a T cell subset sorted from them (not recorded which). These receptors came from an adult woman who had mild COVID-19 (a few samples of this study predate the infection). Cell type and time point are not known. Each CDR3 is given with its conserved first and last residue. D genes are given only for firm matches. For some rows the clone size is stated as once, few or many, or as a class when expanded; others skip it.

>TRBJ2-7|TRBV11-2|few|.
CASSLNTLTGLAPYEQYF
TGTGCCAGCAGCCTAAATACCCTGACGGGGCTAGCCCCTTACGAGCAGTACTTC
>TRBJ2-5|TRBV28|.|.
CASSLGIQETQYF
TGTGCCAGCAGTTTAGGGATCCAAGAGACCCAGTACTTC
>TRBJ2-7|TRBV4-3|few|.
CASSQTLGGTGEQYF
TGCGCCAGCAGCCAAACCCTCGGGGGAACTGGGGAGCAGTACTTC
>TRBJ2-1|TRBV18|many|TRBD2
CASFSGTSGYNEQFF
TGTGCCAGCTTCTCCGGGACTAGCGGCTACAATGAGCAGTTCTTC
>TRBJ2-7|TRBV28|.|TRBD2
CASTLTSGYSYEQYF
TGTGCCAGCACCCTTACTAGCGGTTACTCCTACGAGCAGTACTTC
>TRBJ1-1|TRBV4-1|few|.
CASSQAQGLFTEAFF
TGCGCCAGCAGCCAAGCTCAGGGATTGTTCACTGAAGCTTTCTTT
>TRBJ1-3|TRBV7-9|.|.
CASSLAWTPGNTIYF
TGTGCCAGCAGCTTAGCTTGGACGCCTGGAAACACCATATATTTT
>TRBJ2-1|TRBV7-8|.|TRBD2
CASSFEGAGLLRNEQFF
TGTGCCAGCAGCTTCGAGGGAGCGGGACTGCTGAGAAATGAGCAGTTCTTC
>TRBJ1-5|TRBV6-5|.|TRBD1
CASRIGQGGGQPQHF
TGTGCCAGCAGAATAGGACAGGGAGGGGGTCAGCCCCAGCATTTT
>TRBJ2-3|TRBV9|few|.
CASSVATGADTQYF
TGTGCCAGCAGCGTAGCTACGGGGGCAGATACGCAGTATTTT
>TRBJ2-5|TRBV12-3/TRBV12-4|many|TRBD1
CASSTGGIQETQYF
TGTGCCAGCAGTACAGGGGGAATACAGGAGACCCAGTACTTC
>TRBJ1-2|TRBV12-3/TRBV12-4|.|TRBD1
CASREGTGIPVSSNYGYTF
TGTGCCAGCAGGGAGGGGACAGGGATCCCAGTATCTTCTAACTATGGCTACACCTTC
>TRBJ2-3|TRBV7-6|few|.
CASSPRGVTDTQYF
TGTGCCAGCAGCCCTCGGGGCGTCACAGATACGCAGTATTTT
>TRBJ2-7|TRBV27|.|.
CASSQTGTIAYEQYF
TGTGCCAGCAGTCAAACGGGGACAATAGCCTACGAGCAGTACTTC
>TRBJ2-1|TRBV20-1|few|.
CSARPWTYNEQFF
TGCAGTGCTAGACCCTGGACGTACAATGAGCAGTTCTTC
>TRBJ2-1|TRBV30|.|TRBD2
CAWSRLAGSYNEQFF
TGTGCCTGGAGCAGACTAGCGGGTTCCTACAATGAGCAGTTCTTC
>TRBJ1-5|TRBV15|.|.
CATSSPGESNQPQHF
TGTGCCACCAGCAGCCCAGGGGAAAGCAATCAGCCCCAGCATTTT
>TRBJ1-1|TRBV12-3/TRBV12-4|.|TRBD1
CASTWTGRGSNTEAFF
TGTGCCAGCACCTGGACAGGGAGGGGGTCGAACACTGAAGCTTTCTTT
>TRBJ2-5|TRBV6-5|few|TRBD2
CASTSFSGGVGETQYF
TGTGCCAGCACCTCTTTTAGCGGGGGGGTCGGAGAGACCCAGTACTTC
>TRBJ2-3|TRBV5-1|.|TRBD2
CAGSLSGGGTDTQYF
TGCGCCGGCAGCTTGTCCGGGGGGGGCACAGATACGCAGTATTTT
>TRBJ2-3|TRBV5-1|.|TRBD1
CASSLGQGATDTQYF
TGCGCCAGCAGCTTGGGACAGGGGGCAACAGATACGCAGTATTTT
>TRBJ2-7|TRBV5-5|few|.
CASSLAWQGIYEQYF
TGTGCCAGCAGCTTGGCCTGGCAGGGTATCTACGAGCAGTACTTC
>TRBJ2-3|TRBV4-3|.|.
CASSRRGSTDTQYF
TGCGCCAGCAGCCGAAGGGGAAGCACAGATACGCAGTATTTT
>TRBJ2-5|TRBV12-5|.|TRBD1
CASAPGDRGRETQYF
TGTGCTAGTGCTCCTGGGGACAGGGGGCGTGAGACCCAGTACTTC
>TRBJ2-3|TRBV7-9|.|TRBD2
CATRLAGTDTQYF
TGTGCCACAAGACTAGCGGGCACAGATACGCAGTATTTT
>TRBJ1-4|TRBV4-1|.|.
CASSQVWREVGEKLFF
TGCGCCAGCAGCCAAGTCTGGCGGGAAGTCGGGGAAAAACTGTTTTTT
>TRBJ1-1|TRBV12-3/TRBV12-4|.|TRBD1
CAARGAPNTEAFF
TGTGCCGCCAGGGGGGCCCCGAACACTGAAGCTTTCTTT
>TRBJ2-1|TRBV9|.|TRBD2
CASSPRLAGALNNEQFF
TGTGCCAGCAGCCCCCGACTAGCGGGGGCCCTAAACAATGAGCAGTTCTTC
>TRBJ2-2|TRBV4-1|few|.
CASSPGTLTGELFF
TGCGCCAGCAGCCCCGGGACTTTGACCGGGGAGCTGTTTTTT
>TRBJ1-2|TRBV6-6|.|TRBD1
CASSYSGTGGYGYTF
TGTGCCAGCAGTTACTCCGGGACAGGGGGCTATGGCTACACCTTC
>TRBJ2-3|TRBV7-9|few|TRBD2
CASRLTKAGESTDTQYF
TGTGCCAGCAGGCTAACCAAAGCGGGAGAGAGCACAGATACGCAGTATTTT
>TRBJ1-5|TRBV7-3|.|.
CASSLRPYNQPQHF
TGTGCCAGCAGCTTAAGACCGTACAATCAGCCCCAGCATTTT
>TRBJ2-1|TRBV6-5|.|.
CASSYVAGAYNEQFF
TGTGCCAGCAGTTACGTCGCTGGAGCCTACAATGAGCAGTTCTTC
>TRBJ2-7|TRBV27|.|TRBD2
CASSLGTSGRASYEQYF
TGTGCCAGCAGTTTAGGGACTAGCGGGAGGGCCTCCTACGAGCAGTACTTC
>TRBJ2-3|TRBV7-9|.|TRBD2
CASSSETSWVTDTQYF
TGTGCCAGCAGCTCGGAGACTAGCTGGGTCACAGATACGCAGTATTTT
>TRBJ2-7|TRBV6-5|few|TRBD1
CASSDRENSYEQYF
TGTGCCAGCAGCGACAGGGAAAACTCCTACGAGCAGTACTTC
>TRBJ2-2|TRBV4-1|.|.
CASSPRGQKGTGELFF
TGCGCCAGCAGCCCGCGGGGGCAGAAGGGCACCGGGGAGCTGTTTTTT
>TRBJ2-3|TRBV5-1|many|.
CASSLTTGTDTQYF
TGCGCCAGCAGCTTGACGACTGGGACAGATACGCAGTATTTT
>TRBJ2-5|TRBV6-2/TRBV6-3|.|.
CASSYGAGTQETQYF
TGTGCCAGCAGTTACGGGGCGGGAACACAAGAGACCCAGTACTTC
>TRBJ1-1|TRBV6-5|few|TRBD1
CASSSSASGGGKETEAFF
TGTGCCAGCAGTTCCTCAGCTTCAGGGGGCGGTAAGGAAACTGAAGCTTTCTTT
>TRBJ2-3|TRBV13|few|.
CASSLEGWRDTQYF
TGTGCCAGCAGCTTAGAAGGGTGGAGAGATACGCAGTATTTT
>TRBJ2-1|TRBV7-7|few|.
CASSLAPLGGVYNEQFF
TGTGCTAGCAGCTTAGCCCCCCTCGGCGGGGTTTACAATGAGCAGTTCTTC
>TRBJ1-1|TRBV7-9|few|.
CASSPRGEGNTEAFF
TGTGCCAGCAGCCCCCGGGGGGAAGGGAACACTGAAGCTTTCTTT
>TRBJ2-1|TRBV3-1|.|TRBD2
CASSPAAGTNEQFF
TGTGCCAGCAGCCCCGCAGCGGGAACAAATGAGCAGTTCTTC
>TRBJ2-7|TRBV29-1|few|.
CSVKTTGIYEQYF
TGCAGCGTGAAAACGACAGGTATCTACGAGCAGTACTTC
>TRBJ1-6|TRBV6-5|.|TRBD1
CASSHRRDRGPYNSPLHF
TGTGCCAGCAGCCACCGCCGGGACAGGGGTCCCTATAATTCACCCCTCCACTTT
>TRBJ1-6|TRBV9|.|.
CASSVLGEDRSPLHF
TGTGCCAGCAGCGTACTCGGGGAGGACCGTTCACCCCTCCACTTT
>TRBJ2-1|TRBV14|.|TRBD1
CASSISGQENNEQFF
TGTGCCAGCAGCATATCGGGACAGGAGAACAATGAGCAGTTCTTC
>TRBJ1-6|TRBV4-3|.|.
CASSHTVGIPNSPLHF
TGCGCCAGCAGCCATACAGTGGGGATACCTAATTCACCCCTCCACTTT
>TRBJ2-7|TRBV4-3|few|.
CASSQVEGIGEQYF
TGCGCCAGCAGCCAGGTCGAAGGGATCGGGGAGCAGTACTTC